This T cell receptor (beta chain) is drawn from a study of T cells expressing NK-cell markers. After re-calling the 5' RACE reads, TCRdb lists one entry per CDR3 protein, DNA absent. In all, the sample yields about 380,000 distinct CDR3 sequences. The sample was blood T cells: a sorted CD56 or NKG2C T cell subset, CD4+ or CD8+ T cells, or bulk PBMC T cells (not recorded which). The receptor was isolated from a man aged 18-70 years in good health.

This chain's CDR3 is CASSLVVAGGGTDTQYF. The chain carries TRBV7-2 and TRBJ2-3; TCRdb reports TRBD2, a call that lacks DNA to check it against. The CDR3 runs 17 residues. CDR1 is SGHTA, CDR2 FQGNSA, per germline.